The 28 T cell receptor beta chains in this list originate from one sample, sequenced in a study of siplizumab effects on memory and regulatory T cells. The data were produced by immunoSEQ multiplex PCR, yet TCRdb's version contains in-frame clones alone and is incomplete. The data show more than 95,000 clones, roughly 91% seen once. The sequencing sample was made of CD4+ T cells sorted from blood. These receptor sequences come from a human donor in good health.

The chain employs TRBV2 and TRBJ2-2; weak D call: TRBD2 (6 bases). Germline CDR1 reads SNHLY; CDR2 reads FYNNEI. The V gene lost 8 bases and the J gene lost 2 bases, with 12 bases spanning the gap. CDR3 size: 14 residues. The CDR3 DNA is TGTGCCAGCGGCGGGCGGGGTAACACCGGGGAGCTGTTTTTT. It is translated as CASGGRGNTGELFF.

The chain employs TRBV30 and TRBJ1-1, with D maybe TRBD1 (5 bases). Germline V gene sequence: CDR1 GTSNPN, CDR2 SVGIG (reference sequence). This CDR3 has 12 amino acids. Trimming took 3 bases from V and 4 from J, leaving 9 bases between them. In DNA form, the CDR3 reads TGTGCCTGGAGCCGGGGCACCACTGAAGCTTTCTTT. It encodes CAWSRGTTEAFF.

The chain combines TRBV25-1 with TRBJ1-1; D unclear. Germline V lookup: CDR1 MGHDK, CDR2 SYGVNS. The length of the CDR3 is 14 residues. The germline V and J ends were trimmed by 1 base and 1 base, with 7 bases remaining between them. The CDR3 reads CASSELYKNTEAFF. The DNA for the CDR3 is TGTGCCAGCAGTGAATTATACAAGAACACTGAAGCTTTCTTT.

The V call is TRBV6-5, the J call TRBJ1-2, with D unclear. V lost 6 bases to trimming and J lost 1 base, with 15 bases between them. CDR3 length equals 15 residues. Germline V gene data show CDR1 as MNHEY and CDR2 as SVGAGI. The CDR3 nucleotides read TGTGCCAGCAGGGCGTTTGGGGAAGATAACTATGGCTACACCTTC. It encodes CASRAFGEDNYGYTF.

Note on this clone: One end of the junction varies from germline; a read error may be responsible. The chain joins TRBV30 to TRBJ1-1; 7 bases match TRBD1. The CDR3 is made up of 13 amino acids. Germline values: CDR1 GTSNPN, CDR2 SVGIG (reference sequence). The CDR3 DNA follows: TGTGCCTGGAGTGTACAGACAGGGACCCCTATTATCTTT. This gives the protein CAWSVQTGTPIIF.

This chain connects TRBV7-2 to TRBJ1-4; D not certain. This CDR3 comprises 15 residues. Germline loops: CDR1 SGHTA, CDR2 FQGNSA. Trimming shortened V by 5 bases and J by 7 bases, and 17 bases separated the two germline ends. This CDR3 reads CASSPQYADREKLFF. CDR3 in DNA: TGTGCCAGCAGCCCCCAGTACGCCGACCGTGAAAAACTGTTTTTT.

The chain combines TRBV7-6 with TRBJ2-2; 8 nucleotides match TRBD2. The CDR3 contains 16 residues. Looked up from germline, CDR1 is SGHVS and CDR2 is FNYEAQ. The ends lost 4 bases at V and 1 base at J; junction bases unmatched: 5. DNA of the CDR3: TGTGCCAGCAGCTCTATAGCGGGGATGAACACCGGGGAGCTGTTTTTT. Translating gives CASSSIAGMNTGELFF.

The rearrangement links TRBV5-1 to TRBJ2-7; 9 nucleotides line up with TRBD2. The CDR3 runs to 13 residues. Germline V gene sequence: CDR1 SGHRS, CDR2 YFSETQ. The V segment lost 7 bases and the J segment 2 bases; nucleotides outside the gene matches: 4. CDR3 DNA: TGCGCCAGCGGAGCGGGAGGTCCCTACGAGCAGTACTTC. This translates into CASGAGGPYEQYF.

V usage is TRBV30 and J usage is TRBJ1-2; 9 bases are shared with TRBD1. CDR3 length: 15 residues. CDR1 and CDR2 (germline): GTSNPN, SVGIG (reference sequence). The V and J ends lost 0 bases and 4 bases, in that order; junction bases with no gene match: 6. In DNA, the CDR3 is TGTGCCTGGAGTGTATGGGGACAGGGAAGCTATGGCTACACCTTC. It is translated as CAWSVWGQGSYGYTF.

CDR3 nucleotides: TGTGCCAGCAGCTCGGGGGTGGCAGGGCCTCAGCCCCAGCATTTT. Translated: CASSSGVAGPQPQHF. This sequence joins TRBV7-9 and TRBJ1-5; a weak D match, TRBD1 (5 bases). Trimming left V 4 bases short and J 6 bases short, with 16 bases between. Germline CDR1 is SEHNR and CDR2 is FQNEAQ (reference sequence). CDR3 length equals 15 residues.

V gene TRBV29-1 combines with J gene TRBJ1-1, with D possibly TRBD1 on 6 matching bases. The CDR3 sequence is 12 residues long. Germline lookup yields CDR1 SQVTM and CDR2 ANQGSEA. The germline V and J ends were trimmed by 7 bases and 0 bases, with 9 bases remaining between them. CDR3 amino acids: CSADSLNTEAFF. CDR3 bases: TGCAGCGCGGACAGCCTGAACACTGAAGCTTTCTTT.

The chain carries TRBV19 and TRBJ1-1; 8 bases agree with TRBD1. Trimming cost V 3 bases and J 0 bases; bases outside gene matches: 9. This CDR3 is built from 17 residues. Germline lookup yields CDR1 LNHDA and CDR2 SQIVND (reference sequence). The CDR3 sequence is CASSIPPLTGVNTEAFF. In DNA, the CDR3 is TGTGCCAGTAGTATTCCCCCCCTGACAGGGGTGAACACTGAAGCTTTCTTT.

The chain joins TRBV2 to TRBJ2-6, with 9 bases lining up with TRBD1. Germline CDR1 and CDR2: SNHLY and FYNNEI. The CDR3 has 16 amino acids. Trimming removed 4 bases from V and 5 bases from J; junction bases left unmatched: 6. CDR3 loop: CASSGTGGDRANVLTF. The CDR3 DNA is TGTGCCAGCAGTGGTACAGGGGGCGACAGGGCCAACGTCCTGACTTTC.

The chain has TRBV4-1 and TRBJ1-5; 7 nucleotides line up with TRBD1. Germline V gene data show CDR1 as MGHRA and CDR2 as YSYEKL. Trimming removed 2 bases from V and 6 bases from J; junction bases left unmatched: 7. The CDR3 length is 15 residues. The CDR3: CASSQFDRVAQPQHF. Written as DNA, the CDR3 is TGCGCCAGCAGCCAATTTGACAGGGTCGCTCAGCCCCAGCATTTT.

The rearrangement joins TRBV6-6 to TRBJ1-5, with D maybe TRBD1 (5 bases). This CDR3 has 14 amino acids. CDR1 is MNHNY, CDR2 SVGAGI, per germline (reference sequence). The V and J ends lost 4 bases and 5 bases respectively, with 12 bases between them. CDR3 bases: TGTGCCAGCAGTTTACCCAGGGTGGATCAGCCCCAGCATTTT. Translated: CASSLPRVDQPQHF.

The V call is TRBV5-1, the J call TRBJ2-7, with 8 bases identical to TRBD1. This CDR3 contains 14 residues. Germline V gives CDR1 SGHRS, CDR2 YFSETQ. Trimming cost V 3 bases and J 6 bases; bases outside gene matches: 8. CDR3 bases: TGCGCCAGCAGCTCGTTGACAGGGGCAGGCGAGCAGTACTTC. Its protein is CASSSLTGAGEQYF.

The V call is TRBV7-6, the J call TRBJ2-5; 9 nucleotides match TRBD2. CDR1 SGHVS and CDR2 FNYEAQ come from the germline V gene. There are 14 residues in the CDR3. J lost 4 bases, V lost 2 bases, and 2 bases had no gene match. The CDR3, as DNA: TGTGCCAGCAGCTTAATAGCGGGAGCAGAGACCCAGTACTTC. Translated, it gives CASSLIAGAETQYF.

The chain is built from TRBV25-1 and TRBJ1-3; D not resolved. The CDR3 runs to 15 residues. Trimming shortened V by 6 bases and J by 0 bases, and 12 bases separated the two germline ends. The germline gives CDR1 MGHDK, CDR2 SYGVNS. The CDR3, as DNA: TGTGCCAGCAGCCCCCCTGGGCGCTCTGGAAACACCATATATTTT. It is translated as CASSPPGRSGNTIYF.

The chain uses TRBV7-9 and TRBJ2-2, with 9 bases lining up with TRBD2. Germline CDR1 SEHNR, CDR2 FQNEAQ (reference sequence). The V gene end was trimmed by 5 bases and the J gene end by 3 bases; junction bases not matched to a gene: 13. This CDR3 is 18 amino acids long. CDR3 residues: CASSPSPLAGRDTGELFF. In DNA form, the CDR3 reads TGTGCCAGCAGCCCCTCCCCCCTAGCGGGAAGGGACACCGGGGAGCTGTTTTTT.

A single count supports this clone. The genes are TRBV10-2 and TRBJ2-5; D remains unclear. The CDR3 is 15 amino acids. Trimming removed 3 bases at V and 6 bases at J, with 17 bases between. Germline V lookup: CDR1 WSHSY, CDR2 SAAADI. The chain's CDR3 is CASSDMPLIGKTQYF. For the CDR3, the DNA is TGCGCCAGCAGTGATATGCCCCTCATTGGCAAGACCCAGTACTTC.

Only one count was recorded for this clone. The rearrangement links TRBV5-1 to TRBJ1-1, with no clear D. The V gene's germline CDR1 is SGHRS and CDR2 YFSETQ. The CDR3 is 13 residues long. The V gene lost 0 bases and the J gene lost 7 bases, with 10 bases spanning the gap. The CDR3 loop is CASSLAGLSEAFF. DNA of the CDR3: TGCGCCAGCAGCTTGGCGGGGTTGAGTGAAGCTTTCTTT.

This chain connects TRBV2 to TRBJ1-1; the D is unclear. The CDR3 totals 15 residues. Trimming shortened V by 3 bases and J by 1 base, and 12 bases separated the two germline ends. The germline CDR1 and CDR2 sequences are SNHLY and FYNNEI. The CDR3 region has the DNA TGTGCCAGCAGTGATTTGCGGCGGGAGAACACTGAAGCTTTCTTT. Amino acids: CASSDLRRENTEAFF.

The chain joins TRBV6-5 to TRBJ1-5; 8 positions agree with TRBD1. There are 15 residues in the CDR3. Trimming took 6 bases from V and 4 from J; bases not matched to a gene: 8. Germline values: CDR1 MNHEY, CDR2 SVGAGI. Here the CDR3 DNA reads TGTGCCAGCAGCTTTGGACAGGGACCAAATCAGCCCCAGCATTTT. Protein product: CASSFGQGPNQPQHF.

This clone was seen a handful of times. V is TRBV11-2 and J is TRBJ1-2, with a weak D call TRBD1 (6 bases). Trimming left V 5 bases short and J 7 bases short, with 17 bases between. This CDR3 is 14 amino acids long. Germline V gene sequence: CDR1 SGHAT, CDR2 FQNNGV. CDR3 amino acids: CASSRPGTTGGYTF. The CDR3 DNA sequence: TGTGCCAGCAGCCGTCCCGGGACAACCGGTGGCTACACCTTC.

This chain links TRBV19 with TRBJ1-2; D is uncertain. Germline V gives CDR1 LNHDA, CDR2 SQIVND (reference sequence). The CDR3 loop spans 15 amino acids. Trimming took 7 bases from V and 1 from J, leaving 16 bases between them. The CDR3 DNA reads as TGTGCCAGTAATCAACAACGATCGTTTAACTATGGCTACACCTTC. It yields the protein CASNQQRSFNYGYTF.

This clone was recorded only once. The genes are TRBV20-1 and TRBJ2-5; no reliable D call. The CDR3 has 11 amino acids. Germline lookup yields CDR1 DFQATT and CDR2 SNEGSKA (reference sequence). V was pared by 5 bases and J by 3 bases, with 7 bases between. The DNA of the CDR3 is TGCAGTGCTCAGCCAGAAGAGACCCAGTACTTC. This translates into CSAQPEETQYF.

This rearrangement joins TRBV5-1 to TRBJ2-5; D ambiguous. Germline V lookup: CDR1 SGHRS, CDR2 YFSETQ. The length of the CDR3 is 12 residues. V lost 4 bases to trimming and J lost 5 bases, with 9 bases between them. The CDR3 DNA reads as TGCGCCAGCAGCAAAACAACGGAGACCCAGTACTTC. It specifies CASSKTTETQYF.

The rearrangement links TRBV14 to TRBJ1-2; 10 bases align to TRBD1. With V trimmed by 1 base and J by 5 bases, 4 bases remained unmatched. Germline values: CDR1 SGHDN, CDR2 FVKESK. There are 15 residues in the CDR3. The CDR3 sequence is CASSQADRGPYGYTF. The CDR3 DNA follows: TGTGCCAGCAGCCAAGCCGACAGGGGGCCTTATGGCTACACCTTC.